This paragraph reports one TCR beta chain. J lost 6 bases, V lost 0 bases, and 9 bases had no gene match. There are 16 residues in the CDR3. Germline V gives CDR1 LGHDT, CDR2 YNNKEL (reference sequence). The data were taken from a study of blood T cell repertoires in COVID-19. In the source study's methods: Amplification of reference gene primers provided the estimated nucleated cell counts. The assay was immunoSEQ multiplex PCR, and TCRdb's table has in-frame clones only and misses some. V, J and clone size are taken as reported in that table, and D and trimming were inferred from the DNA itself. The sample consists of about 180,000 clones, roughly 80% of them appearing once.

The chain links TRBV3-1 (or the pseudogene TRBV3-2) to TRBJ2-5; TRBD2 matches 8 bases. This sequence originates from a human donor in a cohort sampled during active COVID-19. The sequencing input was peripheral blood. This CDR3 reads CASSQESAGGKKTQYF. The CDR3 DNA sequence: TGTGCCAGCAGCCAAGAGTCCGCGGGGGGTAAAAAGACCCAGTACTTC.